The clone carrying this T cell receptor (beta chain) showed up many times. Its specificity is not known. The data were taken from a study of post-analysis software for immune sequencing data. Broader study findings: Pronounced co-clustering by F measure was evident among identically batched samples. Comparison with controls showed significantly lower normalized Chao1 diversity in multiple sclerosis patients.

The library was made from cDNA and included unique molecular identifiers. It was from about 1 to 10 million T cells that approximately 500,000 cDNA molecules came. TCRdb called the PCR reads again in MiXCR, with one record for every CDR3 protein. The sample consists of about 560,000 distinct CDR3 sequences, about 40% of them appearing once. The sequenced sample was blood. The sequence was obtained from a girl between 5 and 17 years old with multiple sclerosis.

CDR3 amino acids: CASRTSGGTDTQYF. Here the CDR3 DNA reads TGTGCCAGCAGGACTAGCGGGGGAACAGATACGCAGTATTTT. This chain connects TRBV12-3 or TRBV12-4 to TRBJ2-3; 12 nucleotides align to TRBD2. The V segment lost 6 bases and the J segment 3 bases; nucleotides outside the gene matches: 1. The CDR3 runs to 14 residues.